The 10 T cell receptor beta chains in this list originate from one sample, sequenced in a study of OX40 agonist ivuxolimab in advanced cancers. The library was built by means of the immunoSEQ multiplex PCR assay. TCRdb provides this immuneACCESS table in a form limited to in-frame rearrangements. Some clones are lacking; in checked studies, under half of them reflect an unresolved V gene, and why the rest are absent is not known. Within this sample are about 48,000 clones, with about 85% of them counted one time only. The top ten clonotypes cover roughly 9.9% of the sample. The sample was CD4+ or CD8+ T cells sorted from blood, taken in a trial of the OX40 agonist ivuxolimab. The source of these receptors is an adult with an advanced solid tumor such as melanoma, head and neck, liver or kidney cancer.

V gene TRBV6-1 combines with J gene TRBJ1-4; weak D call: TRBD1 (5 bases). Deletions cut 4 bases from V and 8 bases from J, with 17 bases between. From germline, CDR1 is MNHNS and CDR2 SASEGT. This CDR3 comprises 15 residues. The CDR3 DNA sequence: TGTGCCAGCAGTGGCCCCCAGGGATATGGAGAAAAACTGTTTTTT. Translated, it gives CASSGPQGYGEKLFF.

The V gene is TRBV10-1, the J gene TRBJ1-3; possibly TRBD1 for D (5 bases). V lost 3 bases and J 0 bases, leaving 9 bases between the germline ends. This CDR3 has 15 residues. CDR1 WNHNN and CDR2 SYGVQD come from the germline V gene (reference sequence). The CDR3 DNA follows: TGCGCCAGCAGTGAAGGACACGGCTCTGGAAACACCATATATTTT. Protein: CASSEGHGSGNTIYF.

A note on this clone: Sequence at one end of the junction differs from germline and may be a read error. V is TRBV6-1 and J is TRBJ2-7; 14 bases fit TRBD2. Germline CDR1 is MNHNS and CDR2 is SASEGT. The CDR3 extends over 14 amino acids. CDR3 residues: CASSEGTSGGNWYF. DNA of the CDR3: TGTGCCAGCAGCGAAGGGACTAGCGGGGGCAACTGGTACTTC.

The chain uses TRBV18 and TRBJ1-1, with 9 bases identical to TRBD1. Germline CDR1 reads KGHSH; CDR2 reads LQKENI. CDR3 size: 15 residues. Losses at the gene ends were 3 bases for V and 5 bases for J; bases not matched to a gene: 7. The CDR3 loop is CASSPSTGGGTEAFF. For the CDR3, the DNA is TGTGCCAGCTCACCGTCGACAGGGGGAGGAACTGAAGCTTTCTTT.

With regard to this clone: Its ends do not fully match the called genes, so a read error is possible. This CDR3 reads CASSDDFQGQIF. CDR3 DNA: TGTGCCAGCAGTGATGATTTTCAGGGTCAGATCTTC. V usage is TRBV2 and J usage is TRBJ2-1, with D tentatively TRBD1 (5 bases). Germline values: CDR1 SNHLY, CDR2 FYNNEI. The CDR3 length is 12 residues.

The sample holds a few counts of this clone. The chain couples TRBV2 to TRBJ1-1; D is undetermined. V was shortened by 11 bases and J by 2 bases, with 9 bases between the two germline ends. CDR1 is SNHLY, CDR2 FYNNEI, per germline. The CDR3 has 11 amino acids. CDR3 bases: TGTGCCTCCCTCCGCAACACTGAAGCTTTCTTT. It yields the protein CASLRNTEAFF.

The V call is TRBV2, the J call TRBJ1-2; D gene ambiguous. This CDR3 contains 13 residues. In germline, CDR1 is SNHLY, CDR2 FYNNEI. Deletions cut 7 bases from V and 2 bases from J, with 11 bases between. The CDR3 reads CASTGEANYGYTF. CDR3 nucleotide sequence: TGTGCCAGCACGGGAGAGGCCAACTATGGCTACACCTTC.

The chain combines TRBV5-1 with TRBJ2-7; 9 bases align to TRBD2. This CDR3 contains 16 residues. CDR1 is SGHRS, CDR2 YFSETQ, per germline. V lost 0 bases and J lost 0; bases outside the gene matches: 4. CDR3 residues: CASSLAVSGGSYEQYF. Here the CDR3 DNA reads TGCGCCAGCAGCTTGGCCGTTAGCGGGGGCTCCTACGAGCAGTACTTC.

This clone was counted only a few times. The V and J genes are TRBV6-5 and TRBJ2-2; D gene unclear. V gave up 8 bases and J gave up 1 base, with 14 bases separating them. CDR1 is MNHEY, CDR2 SVGAGI, per germline. CDR3 length: 15 residues. CDR3 residues: CASRSGGLNTGELFF. In nucleotides, the CDR3 is TGTGCCAGCCGGAGTGGCGGATTGAACACCGGGGAGCTGTTTTTT.

The CDR3 DNA sequence: TGTGCCAGCAGTGAAGGGGACAGGGGAGACAGGGAGCTGTTTTTT. The encoded protein is CASSEGDRGDRELFF. The V and J genes are TRBV6-1 and TRBJ2-2; 10 nucleotides align to TRBD1. The ends lost 1 base at V and 9 bases at J; junction bases unmatched: 5. Per germline, CDR1 MNHNS and CDR2 SASEGT. This CDR3 is built from 15 residues.